This T cell receptor beta chain is from a study of long-term antiretroviral therapy in people with HIV. The overall study: Sampling started about a decade before the 2015 immediate-ART recommendation.

Survey level was the resolution at which the v3.0 immunoSEQ assay ran. This table comes from immunoSEQ multiplex PCR, and its TCRdb copy is limited to in-frame clones, with some not included. This sample has tens of thousands of clones, with around 81% found just once. Between the trimmed V and J ends, which lost 0 bases and 4 bases, there was a span of 7 bases. CDR1 is SGHTA, CDR2 FQGNSA, per germline. The CDR3 loop spans 15 amino acids. This clone turned up a few times. The origin of this receptor is a man aged 40-49 years with HIV. This sequence joins TRBV7-2 and TRBJ1-6, with a tentative D call TRBD1 (5 bases). Source: unsorted PBMCs, taken 0.1 years before starting antiretroviral therapy. CDR3 amino acids: CASSLARAYNSPLHF. Here the CDR3 DNA reads TGTGCCAGCAGCTTAGCCAGGGCGTATAATTCACCCCTCCACTTT.